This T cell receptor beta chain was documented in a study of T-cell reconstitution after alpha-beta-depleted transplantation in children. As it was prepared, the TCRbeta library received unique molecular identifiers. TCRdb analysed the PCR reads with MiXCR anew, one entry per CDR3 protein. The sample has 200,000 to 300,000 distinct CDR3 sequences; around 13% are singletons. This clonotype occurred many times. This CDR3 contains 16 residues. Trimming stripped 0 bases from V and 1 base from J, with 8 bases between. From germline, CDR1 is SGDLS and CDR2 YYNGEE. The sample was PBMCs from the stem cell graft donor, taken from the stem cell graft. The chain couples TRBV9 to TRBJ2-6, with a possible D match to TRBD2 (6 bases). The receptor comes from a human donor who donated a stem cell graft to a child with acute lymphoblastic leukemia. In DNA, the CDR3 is TGTGCCAGCAGCGTAGGGAGGGGTTCTGGGGCCAACGTCCTGACTTTC. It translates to CASSVGRGSGANVLTF.